A single sample gave rise to the 18 T cell receptor beta chains below, sequenced in a study of tumor-infiltrating lymphocytes in primary liver carcinoma. The investigators made TCR beta cDNA from roughly 0.55 ug total RNA, using a constant-region primer. Each TCR beta library was derived from three nested multiplex PCR rounds that employed slightly modified ARM-PCR. Researchers ran the first two PCR rounds for roughly 11 cycles each with TRBV1-TRBV30 forward primers and a C-beta reverse primer. TCRdb independently ran MiXCR on the multiplex PCR reads; one entry per CDR3 protein. The sample records tens of thousands of distinct CDR3 sequences, around 71% being singletons. The source material, 20-30 mg of unsorted bulk tissue, was used to co-extract RNA and DNA. Material for sequencing was liver tumor tissue from sampling region 3. Subset specified: tumor region T3, left-lateral pole. These receptors originate from a woman in her 30s with primary liver carcinoma and hepatitis B virus infection.

To note about this clonotype: The junction departs from the called germline gene at one end, perhaps through a read error. The chain combines TRBV4-2 with TRBJ2-5; maybe TRBD2 (6 bases). This CDR3 region has 15 residues. From germline, CDR1 is LGHNA and CDR2 YNFKEQ. The CDR3 sequence is CSSSPTPGAKETQYF. In DNA, the CDR3 is TGTTCCAGCAGCCCCACGCCGGGAGCAAAAGAGACCCAGTACTTC.

The V and J genes are TRBV29-1 and TRBJ1-1, with D uncertain. CDR1 and CDR2 (germline): SQVTM, ANQGSEA. This CDR3 is built from 12 residues. V lost 4 bases and J 3 bases, leaving 9 bases between the germline ends. The CDR3 region has the DNA TGCAGCGTTGGTGGGAAGGACACTGAAGCTTTCTTT. It yields the protein CSVGGKDTEAFF.

Comment on this clonotype: A much larger clone lies one base from this, so it may be a read error. The chain carries TRBV29-1 and TRBJ2-5; 7 bases fit TRBD1. CDR3 size: 15 residues. Looked up from germline, CDR1 is SQVTM and CDR2 is ANQGSEA. The CDR3 DNA is TGCTGCGTTGAAGGGGCTACAGGGGAACAAGAGACCCAGTACTTC. Amino acids: CCVEGATGEQETQYF.

Worth noting for this clonotype: It may be a read error: a sequence one base away is much more abundant. The chain recombines TRBV7-9 with TRBJ2-7, with D perhaps TRBD2 (6 bases). The CDR3 length is 15 residues. The germline gives CDR1 SEHNR, CDR2 FQNEAQ (reference sequence). The CDR3 DNA reads TGTGCCAGCAGCCCTGTTAGCGGAGGAGCCTACGGGCAGTACTTC. It specifies CASSPVSGGAYGQYF.

Notes on this clonotype: At one end the junction does not follow the germline gene, possibly because of a read error. The CDR3 here is CTSSSPGTWNTGELFF. As DNA, the CDR3 is TGTACCAGCAGCTCGCCCGGGACTTGGAACACCGGGGAGCTCTTCTTT. The chain uses TRBV5-5 and TRBJ2-2; possible D gene TRBD2, 6 bases. Germline CDR1 SGHKS, CDR2 YYEKEE (reference sequence). The CDR3 is made up of 16 amino acids.

The J gene is TRBJ1-6, the V gene TRBV11-2; no firm D call. In germline, CDR1 is SGHAT, CDR2 FQNNGV. This CDR3 is 16 amino acids long. V gave up 10 bases and J gave up 3 bases, with 19 bases separating them. The CDR3, as DNA: TGTGCCAACACCTTTGGTTGGAACCACTATAATTCACCCCTCCACTTT. Protein sequence: CANTFGWNHYNSPLHF.

As for this clonotype: Compared with germline, one end of the junction differs, possibly owing to a read error. The rearrangement links TRBV11-2 to TRBJ2-2; D is uncertain. Germline CDR1 SGHAT, CDR2 FQNNGV. The CDR3 runs to 16 residues. CDR3 loop: CASSPDPQLSTRELFF. In nucleotides, the CDR3 is TGTGCCAGTAGCCCCGATCCCCAATTGAGCACCAGGGAGCTGTTTTTT.

In the case of this clonotype: Without the conserved terminal phenylalanine or tryptophan, this CDR3 likely stems from a read error. The chain is built from TRBV29-1 and TRBJ2-5; 10 bases match TRBD2. Germline loops: CDR1 SQVTM, CDR2 ANQGSEA. The CDR3 runs 16 residues. V gave up 6 bases and J gave up 2 bases; unmatched junction bases: 12. For the CDR3, the DNA is TGCAGCGTAGTTCCCTGGACTAGCGGTCTACAAGAGACCCAGTACCTC. Protein: CSVVPWTSGLQETQYL.

This chain links TRBV6-1 with TRBJ2-7; D is uncertain. V lost 2 bases, J lost 10 bases, and 15 bases lay in between. From germline, CDR1 is MNHNS and CDR2 SASEGT. The CDR3 sequence is 13 residues long. Here the CDR3 DNA reads TGTGCCAGCAGTGAATGGGTTTTCTGCGAACAGTACTTC. Its protein product is CASSEWVFCEQYF.

To note about this clonotype: This sequence may be a read error, since a much larger clone differs from it by one base. The conserved final phenylalanine or tryptophan is absent from the CDR3, which likely points to a read error. V gene TRBV11-2 combines with J gene TRBJ2-3; tentatively, D is TRBD2 (7 bases). In germline, CDR1 is SGHAT, CDR2 FQNNGV. This CDR3 is 17 amino acids long. CDR3 loop: CASNLGGLMYTSDTQYY. The CDR3 coding sequence is TGTGCCAGCAACTTAGGGGGACTAATGTACACGTCAGATACGCAGTATTAT.

Turning to this clonotype: The junction and the germline gene differ at one end; a read error may be behind it. The CDR3 DNA sequence: TGTGCCAGCAGTGAACGGTTCCTGGTCATTAGATTTAACTATGACTACACCTTC. Translating it yields CASSERFLVIRFNYDYTF. The V and J genes are TRBV6-1 and TRBJ1-2, with no clear D. This CDR3 is 18 amino acids long. Per the germline V gene, CDR1 is MNHNS and CDR2 is SASEGT.

In regard to this clonotype: A much bigger clone sits one base away, suggesting this may be a read error. The CDR3 reads CASSTPEAEDSPLHF. For the CDR3, the DNA is TGTGCCAGCAGCACTCCCGAGGCGGAAGATTCACCCCTCCACTTT. The rearrangement uses TRBV11-3 and TRBJ1-6, with D unclear. The ends were cut back, 5 bases at V and 8 bases at J, with 16 bases in the middle. This CDR3 comprises 15 residues. Germline V gene data show CDR1 as SGHNT and CDR2 as YENEEA.

This clonotype was observed a handful of times. A much larger clone sits a single nucleotide away, making a read error possible. V usage is TRBV28 and J usage is TRBJ1-1; possible D gene TRBD1, 6 bases. Per the germline V gene, CDR1 is MDHEN and CDR2 is SYDVKM. The CDR3 is 13 amino acids. Trimming removed 6 bases at V and 8 bases at J, with 16 bases between. Here the CDR3 reads CASSLLRGAEAFF. DNA for the CDR3: TGTGCCAGCAGCCTACTTAGGGGGGCAGAAGCTTTCTTT.

About this clonotype: This is likely a read error, given that the CDR3 carries no conserved phenylalanine or tryptophan at its end. This chain links TRBV30 with TRBJ1-1; the D is unclear. CDR3 length equals 12 residues. Germline values: CDR1 GTSNPN, CDR2 SVGIG (reference sequence). DNA of the CDR3: TGTGCTTGGAGTGAAGTGCTCACTGAAGCTTTCATT. This gives the protein CAWSEVLTEAFI.

A note on this clonotype: An end of the junction does not agree with germline; a read error may underlie this. The gene calls are TRBV11-3 and TRBJ2-7; D may be TRBD1 (6 bases). The CDR3 is 16 amino acids. CDR1 and CDR2 from the germline V gene are SGHNT and YENEEA. The CDR3 sequence: CACSLEMGRGEYEQYF. CDR3 sequence (DNA): TGTGCCTGCAGCTTAGAGATGGGCAGGGGAGAGTACGAGCAGTACTTC.

About this clonotype: This may come from a read error, since a much larger clone is one base off. The CDR3 DNA sequence: TGTGCCAGCAGACACAGGGTTTACACTGAAGTTTTCTTT. Protein sequence: CASRHRVYTEVFF. This chain links TRBV12-3 or TRBV12-4 with TRBJ1-1; D possibly corresponds to TRBD1 (6 bases). CDR3 length: 13 amino acids.

Concerning this clonotype: At one of its ends the junction is not consistent with the germline gene, which may arise from a read error. This chain uses TRBV11-2 with TRBJ1-1, with 12 bases fitting TRBD1. There are 20 residues in the CDR3. Germline CDR1 SGHAT, CDR2 FQNNGV. CDR3 in amino acids: CTSSARDRGHERWSNTEAFF. In DNA, the CDR3 is TGTACCAGCAGCGCTCGGGACAGGGGGCACGAGAGGTGGAGTAACACTGAAGCTTTCTTT. The whole variable domain, filled in from reference TRBV11-2 and TRBJ1-1, reads EAGVAQSPRYKIIEKRQSVAFWCNPISGHATLYWYQQILGQGPKLLIQFQNNGVVDDSQLPKDRFSAERLKGVDSTLKIQPAKLEDSAVYLCTSSARDRGHERWSNTEAFFGQGTRLTVV.

Regarding this clonotype: A junction boundary mismatches the germline segment, possibly from a read error. The chain recombines TRBV25-1 with TRBJ1-1; D not certain. The CDR3 is made up of 14 amino acids. Germline CDR1 and CDR2: MGHDK and SYGVNS. The DNA of the CDR3 is TGTGCCAGCAGTGAATATATTATGGACCAGCGAGCTCTCTTT. Protein sequence: CASSEYIMDQRALF.